The 16 T cell receptor beta chains listed next were all sequenced from one sample in a study of T cells in localized non-small cell lung cancer. The data were produced by immunoSEQ multiplex PCR, yet TCRdb's version contains in-frame clones alone and is incomplete. The sample includes approximately 50,000 clones, 86% of them seen just once. The sequences come from PBMCs, collected before any cancer treatment. The receptors originated from a man aged 35-69 years with stage II lung adenocarcinoma.

The gene calls are TRBV5-1 and TRBJ2-7, with 8 bases matching TRBD1. Germline V gives CDR1 SGHRS, CDR2 YFSETQ. J lost 3 bases, V lost 3 bases, and 5 bases had no gene match. The CDR3 is made up of 14 amino acids. The CDR3 protein is CASSSGQGHYEQYV. The CDR3, as DNA: TGCGCCAGCAGCTCAGGACAGGGACACTACGAGCAGTACGTC.

The V and J genes are TRBV6-1 and TRBJ1-4, with a weak D call TRBD1 (5 bases). The CDR3 sequence is 17 residues long. The V gene's germline CDR1 is MNHNS and CDR2 SASEGT. V gave up 1 base and J gave up 7 bases, with 19 bases separating them. This CDR3 is CASSEGGGRRHGEKLFF. The CDR3 DNA reads as TGTGCCAGCAGTGAAGGTGGGGGACGGAGACATGGTGAAAAACTGTTTTTT.

The chain combines TRBV5-1 with TRBJ2-3, with D possibly TRBD2 on 6 matching bases. The V end lost 3 bases, the J end lost 1 base, and 12 bases lay between the germline ends. CDR1 and CDR2 from the germline V gene are SGHRS and YFSETQ. The CDR3 is made up of 15 amino acids. The CDR3 nucleotides are TGCGCCAGCAGCTCTAGCGATTTTGGCACAGATACGCAGTATTTT. Translated: CASSSSDFGTDTQYF.

V usage is TRBV7-2 and J usage is TRBJ1-2, with D possibly TRBD1 on 5 matching bases. CDR3 length equals 17 residues. V was cut by 5 bases and J by 4 bases, with 23 bases left in between. Germline V gives CDR1 SGHTA, CDR2 FQGNSA. In DNA form, the CDR3 reads TGTGCCAGCAGCCACCGACAGTTCCTGGAAGCTAGCTATGGCTACACCTTC. It specifies CASSHRQFLEASYGYTF.

The chain is built from TRBV5-1 and TRBJ2-7; tentatively, D is TRBD2 (6 bases). The CDR3 extends over 15 amino acids. Trimming removed 0 bases at V and 3 bases at J, with 13 bases between. Germline V gene data show CDR1 as SGHRS and CDR2 as YFSETQ. For the CDR3, the DNA is TGCGCCAGCAGCTTGGGTACTAGCTCTAACTACGAGCAGTACTTC. Its protein is CASSLGTSSNYEQYF.

The chain recombines TRBV4-1 with TRBJ2-7, with 8 bases identical to TRBD1. The ends lost 1 base at V and 0 bases at J; junction bases unmatched: 2. Germline values: CDR1 MGHRA, CDR2 YSYEKL. The CDR3 totals 15 residues. The chain's CDR3 is CASSQGTGSSYEQYF. Here the CDR3 DNA reads TGCGCCAGCAGCCAAGGGACAGGGAGCTCCTACGAGCAGTACTTC.

The chain recombines TRBV6-5 with TRBJ2-7; no clear D gene. The germline V and J ends were trimmed by 5 bases and 4 bases, with 18 bases remaining between them. The germline V gene encodes CDR1 MNHEY and CDR2 SVGAGI. CDR3 length: 15 amino acids. The CDR3 protein is CASSVIARVAYEQYF. The CDR3 bases are TGTGCCAGCAGTGTGATCGCCCGAGTGGCATACGAGCAGTACTTC.

Here the CDR3 reads CASSLPGDQETQYF. The CDR3, as DNA: TGTGCCAGCAGCCTTCCGGGAGACCAAGAGACCCAGTACTTC. The chain couples TRBV6-5 to TRBJ2-5, with D possibly TRBD2 on 6 matching bases. The germline CDR1 and CDR2 sequences are MNHEY and SVGAGI. With 6 bases removed from V and 0 bases from J, the gap between germline ends came to 11 bases. This CDR3 contains 14 residues.

The rearrangement links TRBV5-1 to TRBJ2-5, with 13 bases that match TRBD2. Germline CDR1 and CDR2: SGHRS and YFSETQ. The length of the CDR3 is 16 residues. V dropped 4 bases and J dropped 7; count of bases not matched to a gene: 10. CDR3: CASSPGTSGEIGTQYF. In DNA form, the CDR3 reads TGCGCCAGCAGCCCCGGGACTAGCGGGGAAATCGGGACCCAGTACTTC.

This clone was detected only a few times. The V and J genes are TRBV11-2 and TRBJ2-5; 12 positions agree with TRBD2. The CDR3 extends over 15 amino acids. Looked up from germline, CDR1 is SGHAT and CDR2 is FQNNGV. V shed 2 bases, J shed 4 bases, and the junction held 2 bases outside the gene matches. The CDR3 loop reads CASSLMTSGGETQYF. The CDR3 DNA sequence: TGTGCCAGCAGCTTAATGACTAGCGGGGGAGAGACCCAGTACTTC.

This chain links TRBV5-1 with TRBJ2-7, with 7 bases fitting TRBD1. From germline, CDR1 is SGHRS and CDR2 YFSETQ. The CDR3 consists of 14 residues. Trimming removed 4 bases from V and 4 bases from J; junction bases left unmatched: 8. The CDR3 bases are TGCGCCAGCAGCCCCTCCGACAGGGTTTACGAGCAGTACTTC. This sequence encodes CASSPSDRVYEQYF.

The chain employs TRBV10-2 and TRBJ1-2; tentatively, D is TRBD1 (5 bases). The CDR3 length is 14 residues. V lost 0 bases and J lost 5, with 10 bases in between. Germline V gives CDR1 WSHSY, CDR2 SAAADI. DNA of the CDR3: TGCGCCAGCAGTGAGTCGGGGCAGCTTTATGGCTACACCTTC. Translating it yields CASSESGQLYGYTF.

The chain carries TRBV19 and TRBJ1-1; TRBD1 matches at 8 bases. The CDR3 totals 15 residues. V lost 6 bases and J lost 3; bases outside the gene matches: 9. Per germline, CDR1 LNHDA and CDR2 SQIVND (reference sequence). The CDR3 protein is CASSPPRGRDTEAFF. CDR3 bases: TGTGCCAGTAGCCCCCCCAGGGGGCGGGACACTGAAGCTTTCTTT.

This clone was counted a few times. V is TRBV11-2 and J is TRBJ2-3; D uncertain. This CDR3 has 15 amino acids. V lost 1 base, J lost 0 bases, and 8 bases lay in between. Germline values: CDR1 SGHAT, CDR2 FQNNGV. Here the CDR3 DNA reads TGTGCCAGCAGCTTAGGCAGAACTAGCACAGATACGCAGTATTTT. Translation: CASSLGRTSTDTQYF.

The V gene is TRBV18, the J gene TRBJ2-2, with TRBD2 as a possible D gene (5 bases). Germline CDR1 and CDR2: KGHSH and LQKENI. The CDR3 loop spans 17 amino acids. V shed 6 bases and J shed 1 base, with 18 bases lying between them. CDR3 protein: CASSPSEDSMNTGELFF. CDR3 in DNA: TGTGCCAGCTCCCCATCGGAGGACTCGATGAACACCGGGGAGCTGTTTTTT.

This rearrangement joins TRBV19 to TRBJ1-4; D ambiguous. Per germline, CDR1 LNHDA and CDR2 SQIVND (reference sequence). The CDR3 runs to 14 residues. V was shortened by 1 base and J by 0 bases, with 3 bases between the two germline ends. The CDR3 sequence is CASSIGTTNEKLFF. For the CDR3, the DNA is TGTGCCAGTAGTATAGGAACAACTAATGAAAAACTGTTTTTT.